These 3 T cell receptor beta chains originate from one sample sequenced in a study of T cells in Graves' hyperthyroidism and ophthalmopathy. RNA transcripts were the template for amplifying TCR beta CDR3 regions. Carried out on the TCR CDR3, a first-round RT-PCR used the HTBI primer set. TCRdb processed the multiplex PCR reads anew with MiXCR; each CDR3 protein has one entry. This sample yields hundreds of thousands of distinct CDR3 sequences, of which under 25% are seen a single time; more than 30% belongs to the top ten. The sequenced sample was blood. All receptors come from a young man with Graves' ophthalmopathy.

J is TRBJ1-2 and V is TRBV6-1; the D is unclear. Germline V gene data show CDR1 as MNHNS and CDR2 as SASEGT. This CDR3 is 15 amino acids long. Deletions cut 5 bases from V and 4 bases from J, with 17 bases between. The DNA for the CDR3 is TGTGCCAGCAGTACCCCGGGTAGGGTGGGCTATGGCTACACCTTC. Protein sequence: CASSTPGRVGYGYTF.

Details on this clonotype: With a much larger clone just one base away, this may be a read error. V usage is TRBV24-1 and J usage is TRBJ1-2, with 7 positions matching TRBD1. This CDR3 has 13 residues. Germline loops: CDR1 KGHDR, CDR2 SFDVKD. V shed 6 bases, J shed 4 bases, and the junction held 4 bases outside the gene matches. The CDR3 spells CATSPGTAYGYTF. DNA for the CDR3: TGTGCCACCAGTCCCGGGACAGCCTATGGCTACACCTTC.

In its sample, this clonotype was seen many times. The rearrangement uses TRBV6-6 and TRBJ2-1; the match to TRBD2 covers 13 bases. From germline, CDR1 is MNHNY and CDR2 SVGAGI (reference sequence). V lost 0 bases and J lost 4; bases outside the gene matches: 9. The CDR3 contains 19 residues. As DNA, the CDR3 is TGTGCCAGCAGTTACTCTGTACTGGCGGGACTAGCGGGGTACAATGAGCAGTTCTTC. Translating gives CASSYSVLAGLAGYNEQFF.